This passage covers 11 T cell receptor beta chains from one sample sequenced in a study of shared clonotypes between healthy human individuals (dated by TCRdb to the early 2020s). The protocol used for the library was the immunoSEQ multiplex PCR assay. TCRdb limited this immuneACCESS table to in-frame rearrangements with V and J called. A share of clones is missing; checked studies link under half to unresolved V genes, and the rest is unexplained. This sample has under 2,500,000 clones in its table, and around 95% of those were observed once. The top ten clones comprise 0.1% to 0.15% of the sample. Specimen: naive CD4+ T cells sorted from blood. The label giving this sample's cell subset or site can be read as: CD45RA+ positively selected. These receptors were obtained from a man between 18 and 29 years old in good health.

This sequence joins TRBV6-5 and TRBJ1-1, with D possibly TRBD1 on 5 matching bases. There are 16 residues in the CDR3. Germline lookup yields CDR1 MNHEY and CDR2 SVGAGI. V was clipped by 0 bases and J by 5 bases, with 16 bases between them. CDR3 amino acids: CASSYSGTRARTEAFF. For the CDR3, the DNA is TGTGCCAGCAGTTACTCGGGGACCCGAGCGAGAACTGAAGCTTTCTTT.

The J gene is TRBJ2-4, the V gene TRBV6-1; D uncertain. The CDR3 runs to 17 residues. CDR1 MNHNS and CDR2 SASEGT come from the germline V gene. V was clipped by 1 base and J by 0 bases, with 13 bases between them. CDR3 nucleotide sequence: TGTGCCAGCAGTGAAGGAAGTTTCTACGTAGCCAAAAACATTCAGTACTTC. Translation: CASSEGSFYVAKNIQYF.

The chain recombines TRBV28 with TRBJ2-7, with TRBD1 identical over 8 bases. The CDR3 sequence is 14 residues long. Losses at the gene ends were 7 bases for V and 4 bases for J; bases not matched to a gene: 9. The germline gives CDR1 MDHEN, CDR2 SYDVKM. CDR3 residues: CASTQDRVKYEQYF. In nucleotides, the CDR3 is TGTGCCAGCACCCAGGACAGGGTAAAGTACGAGCAGTACTTC.

The V call is TRBV7-2, the J call TRBJ2-2, with 15 bases matching TRBD2. The CDR3 runs 18 residues. Germline values: CDR1 SGHTA, CDR2 FQGNSA. Trimming took 5 bases from V and 5 from J; bases not matched to a gene: 9. CDR3 in DNA: TGTGCCAGCAGCGGACTAGCGGGAGGGCCCTGGTCAACCGGGGAGCTGTTTTTT. Protein sequence: CASSGLAGGPWSTGELFF.

A note on this clone: Other DNA sequences in this sample translate to the same CDR3. The chain couples TRBV7-2 to TRBJ1-3, with a tentative D call TRBD1 (6 bases). Trimming removed 4 bases at V and 0 bases at J, with 10 bases between. The germline gives CDR1 SGHTA, CDR2 FQGNSA. The CDR3 runs to 15 residues. The CDR3 reads CASSSDSLSGNTIYF. CDR3 nucleotides: TGTGCCAGCAGCTCGGACAGCCTCTCTGGAAACACCATATATTTT.

In regard to this clone: One end of the junction does not line up with germline, which may come from a read error. This rearrangement joins TRBV18 to TRBJ1-1; TRBD1 agrees at 9 bases. This CDR3 spans 15 amino acids. Germline V lookup: CDR1 KGHSH, CDR2 LQKENI. CDR3 nucleotides: TGTGCCAGCTCACCAGGGGACAGGGAGAACGCTGAAGCTTTCTTT. Translation: CASSPGDRENAEAFF.

Note on this clone: Other DNA variants within this sample encode the same CDR3. The genes are TRBV19 and TRBJ1-2; unclear D gene. The CDR3 length is 12 residues. The V and J ends lost 3 bases and 4 bases respectively, with 6 bases between them. Germline V CDR1 and CDR2: LNHDA, SQIVND (reference sequence). The DNA for the CDR3 is TGTGCCAGTAGTATCCCGGGCTATGGCTACACCTTC. Amino acid sequence: CASSIPGYGYTF.

The chain recombines TRBV7-9 with TRBJ2-2, with TRBD1 matching over 7 bases. J lost 7 bases, V lost 4 bases, and 9 bases had no gene match. The CDR3 totals 15 residues. Germline V gene sequence: CDR1 SEHNR, CDR2 FQNEAQ (reference sequence). The DNA of the CDR3 is TGTGCCAGCAGCTACCTGGGACAGCAAATCGGGGAGCTGTTTTTT. This sequence encodes CASSYLGQQIGELFF.

As concerns this clone: One end of the junction is discordant with germline, which a read error may explain. The V and J genes are TRBV7-2 and TRBJ2-7, with 9 bases lining up with TRBD2. The CDR3 is 15 residues long. From germline, CDR1 is SGHTA and CDR2 FQGNSA. The CDR3 is CASSVAGVSSYEQYF. CDR3 coding DNA: TGTGCCAGCAGCGTAGCGGGAGTGAGCTCCTACGAGCAGTACTTC.

This clone appeared a single time. The chain has TRBV7-2 and TRBJ2-3; 11 bases fit TRBD1. The CDR3 is 15 residues long. The trim removed 5 bases at V and 3 bases at J, leaving 4 bases unmatched. Germline CDR1 reads SGHTA; CDR2 reads FQGNSA. CDR3 loop: CASSRDRGATDTQYF. The DNA of the CDR3 is TGTGCCAGCAGCAGGGACAGGGGGGCTACAGATACGCAGTATTTT.

This rearrangement joins TRBV19 to TRBJ1-5, with D unclear. The CDR3 has 14 residues. V lost 7 bases, J lost 7 bases, and 17 bases lay in between. Germline V gives CDR1 LNHDA, CDR2 SQIVND (reference sequence). The CDR3 here is CASNPDPSGQPQHF. The CDR3, as DNA: TGTGCCAGTAATCCGGACCCGTCGGGGCAGCCCCAGCATTTT.